The 16 T cell receptor beta chains below all came from one sample that was sequenced in a study of early T cells in non-severe SARS-CoV-2 infection. TCRdb independently ran MiXCR on the 5' RACE reads; one entry per CDR3 protein. Among roughly 54,000 distinct CDR3 sequences, about 5.6% were seen once, and the ten largest hold roughly 7%. Sequences were obtained from whole blood. The receptors derive from an adult who was a healthcare worker with PCR-confirmed SARS-CoV-2 infection or an uninfected control (not recorded which).

In regard to this clonotype: A junction boundary mismatches the germline segment, possibly from a read error. The genes are TRBV3-1 and TRBJ1-1, with D perhaps TRBD1 (5 bases). Germline V lookup: CDR1 LGHDT, CDR2 YNNKEL (reference sequence). The CDR3 is made up of 14 amino acids. CDR3 in amino acids: CASTAGGLNTEASF. The CDR3 nucleotides read TGTGCCAGCACCGCGGGGGGACTGAACACTGAAGCTTCCTTT.

This clonotype appeared many times. V gene TRBV6-2 or TRBV6-3 combines with J gene TRBJ2-1, with unresolved D. This CDR3 contains 14 residues. Germline CDR1 MNHEY, CDR2 SVGEGT. Trimming cost V 3 bases and J 1 base, with 7 bases left between them. The CDR3 nucleotides are TGTGCCAGCAGTTATGGGCGGTCCTACAATGAGCAGTTCTTC. This gives the protein CASSYGRSYNEQFF.

The genes are TRBV10-3 and TRBJ2-7; the match to TRBD1 covers 8 bases. Per the germline V gene, CDR1 is ENHRY and CDR2 is SYGVKD. Trimming at V came to 11 bases and at J to 3 bases, leaving 6 bases not matched to a gene. The CDR3 runs to 12 residues. The CDR3 sequence is CAVGTGVYEQYF. Here the CDR3 DNA reads TGTGCCGTCGGGACAGGCGTCTACGAGCAGTACTTC.

Worth noting for this clonotype: A read error is possible here, since a much larger clone lies one base away. V usage is TRBV20-1 and J usage is TRBJ2-7; D ambiguous. This CDR3 spans 16 amino acids. Germline loops: CDR1 DFQATT, CDR2 SNEGSKA (reference sequence). V was trimmed by 8 bases and J by 2 bases, leaving 25 bases between them. CDR3 sequence reads: CSTYPLLGGRTYEQYF. DNA of the CDR3: TGCAGTACTTACCCCCTTCTGGGCGGCCGAACCTACGAGCAGTACTTC.

The rearrangement uses TRBV20-1 and TRBJ2-3; 7 bases match TRBD2. Germline values: CDR1 DFQATT, CDR2 SNEGSKA (reference sequence). The CDR3 consists of 16 residues. Losses at the gene ends were 6 bases for V and 7 bases for J; bases not matched to a gene: 19. CDR3 protein: CSAPPRGEGGRNTQYF. CDR3 in DNA: TGCAGTGCCCCCCCCCGCGGAGAGGGAGGGCGAAATACGCAGTATTTT.

The V gene is TRBV7-2, the J gene TRBJ2-3; tentative D call: TRBD2 (5 bases). Germline CDR1 reads SGHTA; CDR2 reads FQGNSA. Trimming removed 3 bases from V and 5 bases from J, with 12 bases in between. The CDR3 is made up of 14 amino acids. CDR3 region: CASSFLPGGDTQYF. CDR3 sequence (DNA): TGTGCCAGCAGCTTCCTTCCCGGAGGAGATACGCAGTATTTT.

This clonotype was seen many times. V usage is TRBV6-5 and J usage is TRBJ2-3; TRBD2 aligns across 7 bases. This CDR3 has 15 amino acids. The J segment lost 3 bases and the V segment lost 0 bases, leaving 3 bases of the junction unmatched. Germline CDR1 MNHEY, CDR2 SVGAGI. CDR3 sequence (DNA): TGTGCCAGCAGTTACTCGGGGGGGAGAACAGATACGCAGTATTTT. This translates into CASSYSGGRTDTQYF.

The rearrangement links TRBV7-9 to TRBJ1-1, with a possible D match to TRBD1 (5 bases). In germline, CDR1 is SEHNR, CDR2 FQNEAQ (reference sequence). V gave up 2 bases and J gave up 0 bases, with 10 bases separating them. The CDR3 is made up of 15 amino acids. Here the CDR3 reads CASSLKGEMNTEAFF. For the CDR3, the DNA is TGTGCCAGCAGCTTAAAAGGGGAGATGAACACTGAAGCTTTCTTT.

This clonotype came up a few times. The genes are TRBV6-2 or TRBV6-3 and TRBJ2-7; 8 bases map to TRBD2. CDR1 is MNHEY and CDR2 is SVGEGT in the germline V gene. The CDR3 runs 17 residues. V lost 6 bases and J lost 5; bases outside the gene matches: 18. CDR3 bases: TGTGCCAGCAGCACCTCCCCAAGGAGCGGGGGAATCGACGAGCAGTACTTC. Translating gives CASSTSPRSGGIDEQYF.

The DNA of the CDR3 is TGTGCCTGGAGTGCCCCCCCGGGACCTGGTTTTTTT. The encoded protein is CAWSAPPGPGFF. This chain links TRBV30 with TRBJ1-4, with a tentative D call TRBD1 (5 bases). V lost 1 base and J lost 17, with 17 bases in between. Germline V gene lookup returns CDR1 GTSNPN and CDR2 SVGIG (reference sequence). This CDR3 has 12 amino acids.

This clonotype showed up many times. The chain carries TRBV25-1 and TRBJ2-6, with 12 nucleotides matching TRBD1. The CDR3 contains 17 residues. Germline V gene lookup returns CDR1 MGHDK and CDR2 SYGVNS. V trimming: 5 bases; J trimming: 0 bases; junction bases outside the gene matches: 2. In DNA, the CDR3 is TGTGCCAGCAGTCGGGACAGGGGGCCCTCTGGGGCCAACGTCCTGACTTTC. Residues: CASSRDRGPSGANVLTF.

Many counts were recorded for this clonotype. The V gene is TRBV20-1, the J gene TRBJ2-5; 9 bases line up with TRBD2. Germline assignment: CDR1 DFQATT and CDR2 SNEGSKA (reference sequence). Germline trimming cut 3 bases from V and 3 bases from J; bases unmatched to any gene: 8. This CDR3 contains 15 residues. CDR3 bases: TGCAGTGCTAGGGACCTAGCGGGGACGAAAGAGACCCAGTACTTC. This encodes CSARDLAGTKETQYF.

A few counts support this clonotype. This chain joins TRBV5-1 and TRBJ2-1, with 7 bases matching TRBD2. The CDR3 loop spans 16 amino acids. In germline, CDR1 is SGHRS, CDR2 YFSETQ. Germline trimming cut 0 bases from V and 0 bases from J; bases unmatched to any gene: 3. The CDR3 loop is CASSLGQRDSYNEQFF. DNA for the CDR3: TGCGCCAGCAGCTTGGGCCAGCGGGACTCCTACAATGAGCAGTTCTTC.

The table lists this clonotype with a few counts. The J gene is TRBJ1-1, the V gene TRBV7-8, with 12 bases lining up with TRBD1. The V and J ends lost 0 bases and 13 bases, in that order; junction bases with no gene match: 6. The CDR3 has 14 amino acids. Germline CDR1 is SGHVS and CDR2 is FQNEAQ. The CDR3 region is CASSLAGQGASYFF. CDR3 sequence (DNA): TGTGCCAGCAGCTTAGCGGGACAGGGGGCCTCCTATTTCTTT.

In its sample, this clonotype was seen many times. This rearrangement joins TRBV7-9 to TRBJ1-1; D is unresolved. Trimming shortened V by 2 bases and J by 1 base, and 5 bases separated the two germline ends. The germline V gene has CDR1 SEHNR and CDR2 FQNEAQ (reference sequence). There are 13 residues in the CDR3. CDR3 in amino acids: CASSLSRNTEAFF. CDR3 nucleotide sequence: TGTGCCAGCAGCTTAAGTCGGAACACTGAAGCTTTCTTT.

The chain uses TRBV30 and TRBJ1-6; D perhaps matches TRBD1 (5 bases). V lost 3 bases and J lost 4, with 16 bases in between. Per the germline V gene, CDR1 is GTSNPN and CDR2 is SVGIG (reference sequence). The CDR3 length is 16 residues. The CDR3 nucleotides read TGTGCCTGGAGGGAAGGCCCGGGGCGGTATAATTCACCCCTCCACTTT. Amino acids: CAWREGPGRYNSPLHF.